This TCR beta chain is drawn from a study of identical twins. V was clipped by 5 bases and J by 0 bases, with 21 bases between them. Germline CDR1 is SGHAT and CDR2 is FQNNGV. The length of the CDR3 is 18 residues. Every one of the donors was a healthy Caucasian. With regard to this clonotype: What it recognizes is unknown.

Study-level findings and limits: Where out-of-frame alpha sequences were twin-shared, they showed excess low generation probability. Insertions were fewer in abundant cord blood beta clonotypes, whereas memory repertoires showed none of this pattern. Findings came from cross-sectional statistics, without long-term follow-up of donors.

Via MiXCR, TCRdb re-called the 5' RACE reads, giving one row per CDR3 protein. In the table there are roughly 1.6 million distinct CDR3 sequences, roughly 35% of which are singletons. The genes are TRBV11-2 and TRBJ2-3, with D possibly being TRBD2 (6 bases). The sample was cord blood. This clonotype originated in a newborn girl in good health. The CDR3 region is CASSRRGAFQISTDTQYF. CDR3 DNA sequence: TGTGCCAGCAGCCGCCGCGGGGCATTCCAGATTAGCACAGATACGCAGTATTTT.